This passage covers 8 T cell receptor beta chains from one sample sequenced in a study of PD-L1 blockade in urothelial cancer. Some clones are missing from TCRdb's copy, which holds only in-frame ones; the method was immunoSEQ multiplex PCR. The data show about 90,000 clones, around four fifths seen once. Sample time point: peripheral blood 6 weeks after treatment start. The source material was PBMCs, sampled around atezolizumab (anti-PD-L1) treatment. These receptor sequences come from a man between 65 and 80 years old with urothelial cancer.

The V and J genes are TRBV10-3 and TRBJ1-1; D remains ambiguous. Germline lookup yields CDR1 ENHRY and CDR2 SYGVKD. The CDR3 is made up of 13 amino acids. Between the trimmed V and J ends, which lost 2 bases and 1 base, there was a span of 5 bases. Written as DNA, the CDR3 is TGTGCCATCAGTGAGACAGAGAACACTGAAGCTTTCTTT. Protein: CAISETENTEAFF.

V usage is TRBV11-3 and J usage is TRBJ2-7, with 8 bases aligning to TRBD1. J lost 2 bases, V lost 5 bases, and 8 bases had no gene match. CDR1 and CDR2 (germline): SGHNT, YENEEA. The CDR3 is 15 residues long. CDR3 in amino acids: CASSLAGQAPYEQYF. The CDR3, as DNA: TGTGCCAGCAGCCTGGCGGGACAGGCCCCCTACGAGCAGTACTTC.

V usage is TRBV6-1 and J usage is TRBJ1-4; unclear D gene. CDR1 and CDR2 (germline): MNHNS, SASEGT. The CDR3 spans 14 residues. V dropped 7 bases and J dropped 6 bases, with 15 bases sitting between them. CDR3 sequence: CASKKPGSDEKLFF. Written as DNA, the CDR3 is TGTGCCAGCAAAAAACCGGGAAGTGATGAAAAACTGTTTTTT.

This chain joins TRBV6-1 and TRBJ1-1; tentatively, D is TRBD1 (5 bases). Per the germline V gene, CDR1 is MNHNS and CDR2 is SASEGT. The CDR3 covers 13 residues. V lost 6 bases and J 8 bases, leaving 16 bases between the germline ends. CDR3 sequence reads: CASRVTGSAEAFF. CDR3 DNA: TGTGCCAGCAGAGTTACAGGATCAGCCGAAGCTTTCTTT.

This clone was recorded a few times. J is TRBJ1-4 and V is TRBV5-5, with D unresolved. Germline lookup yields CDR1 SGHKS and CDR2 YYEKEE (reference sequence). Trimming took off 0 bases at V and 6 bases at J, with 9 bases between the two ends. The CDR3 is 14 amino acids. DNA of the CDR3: TGTGCCAGCAGCTTGGGGGCCCTCGATGAAAAACTGTTTTTT. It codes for CASSLGALDEKLFF.

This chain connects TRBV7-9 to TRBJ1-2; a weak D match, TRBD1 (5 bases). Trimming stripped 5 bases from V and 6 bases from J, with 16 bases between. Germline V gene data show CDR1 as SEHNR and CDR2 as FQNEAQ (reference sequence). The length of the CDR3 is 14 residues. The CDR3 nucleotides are TGTGCCAGCAGCCAGGGTTCCGGGTTCGATGGCTACACCTTC. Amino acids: CASSQGSGFDGYTF.

The CDR3 coding sequence is TGTGCCAGCAGTGATGGGGCAGGGGTCGATGGTTCACCCCTCCACTTT. Residues: CASSDGAGVDGSPLHF. This chain uses TRBV25-1 with TRBJ1-6, with D tentatively TRBD1 (6 bases). There are 16 residues in the CDR3. Trimming pared 3 bases from V and 9 bases from J, leaving 18 bases between. Germline assignment: CDR1 MGHDK and CDR2 SYGVNS.

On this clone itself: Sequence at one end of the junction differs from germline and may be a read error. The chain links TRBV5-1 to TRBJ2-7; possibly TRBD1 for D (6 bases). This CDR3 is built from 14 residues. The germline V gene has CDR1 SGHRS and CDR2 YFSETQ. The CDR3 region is CASTKDSHSSEQYF. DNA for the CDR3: TGCGCCAGCACGAAGGACAGTCACTCCTCCGAGCAGTACTTC.